Sequencing of this T cell receptor beta chain was carried out in a study of cytomegalovirus exposure and HLA in healthy donors. Findings of the study overall: Overall, approximately 180 TCR beta chains were annotated as cytomegalovirus-associated.

The donors were part of the roughly 120-subject validation cohort, which stood apart from the roughly 700-subject first cohort. Sequencing used immunoSEQ multiplex PCR; TCRdb keeps in-frame clones, though not all of them. This sample carries under 400,000 clones, approximately 86% of them seen once, and the ten largest clones take around 0.96%. V dropped 2 bases and J dropped 7; count of bases not matched to a gene: 8. Germline loops: CDR1 SEHNR, CDR2 FQNEAQ (reference sequence). The CDR3 covers 16 residues. Points on this clone: Its antigen is unidentified.

Sequenced material: PBMCs. The clonotype originates from a man aged 25-45 years in good health and CMV-seronegative. The chain joins TRBV7-9 to TRBJ2-2, with TRBD2 identical over 9 bases. The CDR3 DNA sequence: TGTGCCAGCAGCTTATCTTCTAGCGGGGCGCGCGGGGAGCTGTTTTTT. Protein sequence: CASSLSSSGARGELFF. Supplemented by reference TRBV7-9 and TRBJ2-2, the full variable domain reads DTGVSQNPRHKITKRGQNVTFRCDPISEHNRLYWYRQTLGQGPEFLTYFQNEAQLEKSRLLSDRFSAERPKGSFSTLEIQRTEQGDSAMYLCASSLSSSGARGELFFGEGSRLTVL.